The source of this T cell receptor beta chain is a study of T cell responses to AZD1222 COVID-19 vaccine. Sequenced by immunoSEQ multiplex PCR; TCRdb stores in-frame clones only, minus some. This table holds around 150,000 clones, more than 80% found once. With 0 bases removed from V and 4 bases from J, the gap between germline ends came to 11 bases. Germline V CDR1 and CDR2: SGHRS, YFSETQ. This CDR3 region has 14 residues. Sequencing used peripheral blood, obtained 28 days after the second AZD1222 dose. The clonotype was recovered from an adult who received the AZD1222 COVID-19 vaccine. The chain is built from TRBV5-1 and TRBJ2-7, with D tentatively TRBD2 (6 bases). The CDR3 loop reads CASSLVQGGYEQYF. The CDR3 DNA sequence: TGCGCCAGCAGCTTGGTGCAGGGAGGTTACGAGCAGTACTTC.